The 9 T cell receptor beta chains below were found in one sample sequenced in a study of shared clonotypes between healthy human individuals. Sequencing used immunoSEQ multiplex PCR; TCRdb keeps in-frame clones, though not all of them. Counted here are approximately 940,000 clones, approximately 80% occurring once; the ten biggest clones make up approximately 1.5%. The sample taken for sequencing was memory CD4+ T cells sorted from blood. Subset reported: CD45RA-negative fraction. These receptor sequences come from a man aged 18 to 29 in good health.

This clone has ten or more counts. The rearrangement joins TRBV14 to TRBJ2-7; TRBD1 or TRBD2 may be the D gene (5 bases each). Trimming pared 4 bases from V and 2 bases from J, leaving 15 bases between. CDR1 and CDR2 from the germline V gene are SGHDN and FVKESK. The CDR3 has 15 amino acids. The CDR3 protein is CASSRNGGLPYEQYF. As DNA, the CDR3 is TGTGCCAGCAGCCGTAATGGGGGTTTGCCCTACGAGCAGTACTTC.

A few counts support this clone. The chain carries TRBV29-1 and TRBJ1-1; 8 positions match TRBD1. From germline, CDR1 is SQVTM and CDR2 ANQGSEA. V lost 7 bases and J lost 1; bases outside the gene matches: 5. The CDR3 totals 13 residues. CDR3 DNA: TGCAGCGGATCCGGGACAGGGAACACTGAAGCTTTCTTT. Protein sequence: CSGSGTGNTEAFF.

V usage is TRBV29-1 and J usage is TRBJ1-2, with TRBD1 identical over 7 bases. J lost 5 bases, V lost 1 base, and 7 bases had no gene match. Germline-derived CDR1 and CDR2 are SQVTM and ANQGSEA. CDR3 size: 14 residues. The CDR3 DNA is TGCAGCGTTGAAGGGCCAGGGGGGAGGTATGGCTACACCTTC. Amino acid sequence: CSVEGPGGRYGYTF.

This clone was picked up one time. The chain links TRBV28 to TRBJ1-6; 7 bases match TRBD1. The V and J ends lost 7 bases and 7 bases, in that order; junction bases with no gene match: 10. The CDR3 totals 15 residues. Germline V gives CDR1 MDHEN, CDR2 SYDVKM. CDR3 loop: CASKKTGRGNSPLHF. The CDR3 DNA reads TGTGCCAGCAAAAAGACAGGGAGGGGAAATTCACCCCTCCACTTT.

The V call is TRBV4-3, the J call TRBJ1-2, with unresolved D. Trimming left V 0 bases short and J 4 bases short, with 9 bases between. The CDR3 spans 14 residues. Germline CDR1 reads LGHNA; CDR2 reads YSLEER. This CDR3 is CASSQDYNLYGYTF. CDR3 nucleotides: TGCGCCAGCAGCCAAGATTACAACCTCTATGGCTACACCTTC.

The chain employs TRBV9 and TRBJ2-3; 11 bases agree with TRBD2. Germline loops: CDR1 SGDLS, CDR2 YYNGEE. The CDR3 totals 15 residues. With V trimmed by 3 bases and J by 6 bases, 6 bases remained unmatched. The CDR3 reads CASSDSGGVKDTQYF. Here the CDR3 DNA reads TGTGCCAGCAGCGATAGCGGGGGGGTAAAGGATACGCAGTATTTT.

This clone was observed a few times. The CDR3 loop reads CASKRSSYNSPLHF. The CDR3 nucleotides are TGTGCCAGCAAGCGGAGCTCCTATAATTCACCCCTCCACTTT. This chain connects TRBV27 to TRBJ1-6; D is unresolved. The CDR3 spans 14 residues. Trimming took off 7 bases at V and 0 bases at J, with 7 bases between the two ends. Germline CDR1 is MNHEY and CDR2 is SMNVEV (reference sequence).

The gene calls are TRBV30 and TRBJ2-2; D gene uncertain. The ends were cut back, 3 bases at V and 7 bases at J, with 18 bases in the middle. The CDR3 extends over 15 amino acids. The germline V gene has CDR1 GTSNPN and CDR2 SVGIG (reference sequence). CDR3 protein: CAWRSWERSVGELFF. DNA for the CDR3: TGTGCCTGGAGAAGCTGGGAACGGAGTGTCGGGGAGCTGTTTTTT.

The chain uses TRBV10-3 and TRBJ2-2, with D unresolved. The germline gives CDR1 ENHRY, CDR2 SYGVKD. Trimming cost V 4 bases and J 1 base, with 7 bases left between them. The CDR3 has 14 residues. CDR3 bases: TGTGCCATCAGTGGGGGTGAGAACACCGGGGAGCTGTTTTTT. It is translated as CAISGGENTGELFF.